This TCR beta chain was sequenced during a study of long-term antiretroviral therapy in people with HIV. Study at large: The 2015 immediate-ART recommendation came about a decade after the earliest samples.

The content of samples before DNA extraction was about 0.85-11 million cryopreserved PBMC. Samples were assayed with immunoSEQ v3.0 at survey level. Here immunoSEQ multiplex PCR was the method, and the copy in TCRdb shows in-frame clones only, minus some. The sample lists tens of thousands of clones; 85% were seen once. The CDR3 has 16 residues. The ends lost 5 bases at V and 4 bases at J; junction bases unmatched: 11. CDR1 SEHNR and CDR2 FQNEAQ come from the germline V gene (reference sequence). The sequenced sample was unsorted PBMCs, obtained approximately 3.5 years after starting antiretroviral therapy. The sequence was collected from a man between 18 and 29 years old with HIV. The gene calls are TRBV7-9 and TRBJ2-1, with TRBD2 matching over 7 bases. The CDR3, as DNA: TGTGCCAGCAGCCCGCCCCCCAGCGGGGCTTACAATGAGCAGTTCTTC. Protein: CASSPPPSGAYNEQFF.